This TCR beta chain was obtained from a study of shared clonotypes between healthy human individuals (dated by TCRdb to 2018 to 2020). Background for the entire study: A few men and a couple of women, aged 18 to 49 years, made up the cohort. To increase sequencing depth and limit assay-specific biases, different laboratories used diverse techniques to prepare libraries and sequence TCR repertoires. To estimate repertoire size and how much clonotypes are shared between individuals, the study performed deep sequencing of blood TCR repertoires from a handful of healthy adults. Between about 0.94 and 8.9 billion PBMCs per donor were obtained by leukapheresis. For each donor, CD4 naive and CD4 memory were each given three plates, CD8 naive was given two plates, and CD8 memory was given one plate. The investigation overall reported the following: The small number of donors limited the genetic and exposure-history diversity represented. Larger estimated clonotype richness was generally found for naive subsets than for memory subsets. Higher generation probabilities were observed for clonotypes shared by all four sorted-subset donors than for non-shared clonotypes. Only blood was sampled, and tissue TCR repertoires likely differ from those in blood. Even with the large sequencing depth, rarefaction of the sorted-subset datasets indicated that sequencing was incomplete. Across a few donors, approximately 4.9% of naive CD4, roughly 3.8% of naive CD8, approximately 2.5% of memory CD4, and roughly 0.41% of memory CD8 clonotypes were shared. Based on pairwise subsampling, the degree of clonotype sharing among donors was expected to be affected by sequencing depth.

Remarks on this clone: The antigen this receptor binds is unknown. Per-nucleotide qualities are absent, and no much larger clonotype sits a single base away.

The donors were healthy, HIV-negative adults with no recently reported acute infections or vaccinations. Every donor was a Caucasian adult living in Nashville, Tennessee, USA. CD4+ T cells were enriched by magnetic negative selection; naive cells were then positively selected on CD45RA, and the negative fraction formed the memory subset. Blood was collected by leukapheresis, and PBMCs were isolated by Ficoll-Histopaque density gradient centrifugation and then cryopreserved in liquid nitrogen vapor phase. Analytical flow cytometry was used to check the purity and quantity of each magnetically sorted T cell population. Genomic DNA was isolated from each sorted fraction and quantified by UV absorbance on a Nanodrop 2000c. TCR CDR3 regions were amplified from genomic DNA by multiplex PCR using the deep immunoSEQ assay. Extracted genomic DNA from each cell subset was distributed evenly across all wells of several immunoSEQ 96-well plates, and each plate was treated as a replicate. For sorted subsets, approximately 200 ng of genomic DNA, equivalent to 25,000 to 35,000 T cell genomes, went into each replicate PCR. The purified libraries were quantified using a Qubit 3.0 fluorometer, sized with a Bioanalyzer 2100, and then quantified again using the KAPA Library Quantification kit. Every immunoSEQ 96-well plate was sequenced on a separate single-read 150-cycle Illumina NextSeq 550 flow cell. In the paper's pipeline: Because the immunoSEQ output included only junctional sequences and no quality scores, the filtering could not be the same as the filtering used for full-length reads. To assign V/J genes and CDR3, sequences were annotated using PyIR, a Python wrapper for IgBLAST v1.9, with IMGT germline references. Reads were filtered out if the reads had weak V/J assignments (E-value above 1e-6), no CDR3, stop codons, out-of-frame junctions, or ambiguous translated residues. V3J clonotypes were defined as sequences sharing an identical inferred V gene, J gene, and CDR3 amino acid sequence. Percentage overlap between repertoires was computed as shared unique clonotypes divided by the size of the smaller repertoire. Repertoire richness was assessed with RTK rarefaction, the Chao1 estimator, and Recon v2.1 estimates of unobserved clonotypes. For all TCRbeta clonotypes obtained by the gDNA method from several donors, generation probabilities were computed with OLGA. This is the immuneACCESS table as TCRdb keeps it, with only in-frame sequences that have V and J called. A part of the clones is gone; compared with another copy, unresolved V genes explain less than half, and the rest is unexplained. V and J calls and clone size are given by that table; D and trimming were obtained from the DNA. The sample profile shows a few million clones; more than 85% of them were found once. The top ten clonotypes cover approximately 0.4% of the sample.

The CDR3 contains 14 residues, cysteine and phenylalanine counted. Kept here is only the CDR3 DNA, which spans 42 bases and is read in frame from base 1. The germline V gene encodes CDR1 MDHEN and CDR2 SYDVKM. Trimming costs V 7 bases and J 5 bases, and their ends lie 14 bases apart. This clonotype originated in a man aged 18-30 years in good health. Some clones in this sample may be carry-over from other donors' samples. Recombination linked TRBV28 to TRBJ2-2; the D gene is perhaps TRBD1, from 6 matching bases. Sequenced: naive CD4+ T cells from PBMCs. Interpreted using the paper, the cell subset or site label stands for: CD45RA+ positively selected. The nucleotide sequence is TGTGCCAGCATCCCCCCGACAGGTACCGGGGAGCTGTTTTTT. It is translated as CASIPPTGTGELFF.